This T cell receptor (beta chain) was found in a study of vaccination and CD4 T cells after COVID-19. Study background: Sampling post-COVID took place a median around 100 days after diagnosis (range 35 to 161). The post-vaccine samples came a median approximately 70 days after dose two (range 14 to 241).

About this clonotype itself: What it binds is not known.

CDR3 length equals 15 residues. With 3 bases clipped from V and 1 base from J, the junction kept 1 base outside the gene matches. Germline loops: CDR1 KGHDR, CDR2 SFDVKD. At the Johns Hopkins FTIC core, DNA taken from cultured CD4+ T cells was sequenced by way of the Oncomine TCR Beta short-read assay. Each CDR3 protein is one row after TCRdb ran MiXCR on the PCR reads. Among around 20,000 distinct CDR3 sequences, around 42% were seen once, and the ten largest hold around 12%. Treatment denoted: roughly 11-day PBMC culture with coronavirus spike peptide pools or control peptides (ViraFEST assay). The authors replaced half the medium with fresh IL-2 medium on days 3 and 7.

The sample consisted of CD4+ T cells from blood, cultured in vitro. The V call is TRBV24-1, the J call TRBJ2-1; 8 positions match TRBD1. The sequence came from a human donor who had recovered from COVID-19. The CDR3 bases are TGTGCCACCAGTGATACAGGGGGATCCTACAATGAGCAGTTCTTC. It encodes CATSDTGGSYNEQFF.